One sample yielded the 25 T cell receptor beta chains listed below, sequenced in a study of beta chain features in type 1 diabetes. The study's findings and limits: A moderate, significant TCRB CDR3 shortening appeared in type 1 diabetes across four CD4+ subsets.

Their recognized antigens are unknown. Reverse transcribing all isolated RNA meant expressed TCRB transcripts were sequenced. The table came from immunoSEQ multiplex PCR; TCRdb's copy has only in-frame clones and leaves some out. The data hold a few hundred thousand clones, with approximately 16% observed a single time. The source material was naive CD4+ T cells from blood. The receptor source for this set is a young man with type 1 diabetes.

This chain connects TRBV5-1 to TRBJ2-1, with TRBD2 matching over 14 bases. V was clipped by 4 bases and J by 9 bases; unmatched bases: 6. Germline CDR1 reads SGHRS; CDR2 reads YFSETQ. The CDR3 length is 15 residues. The chain's CDR3 is CASSAGLAGESEQFF. As DNA, the CDR3 is TGCGCCAGCAGCGCGGGACTAGCGGGAGAGTCTGAGCAGTTCTTC.

This sequence joins TRBV28 and TRBJ1-5, with 8 bases fitting TRBD1. J gave up 6 bases and V 5 bases, and 12 bases lay outside the gene matches. Germline lookup yields CDR1 MDHEN and CDR2 SYDVKM. This CDR3 spans 16 amino acids. The CDR3 sequence: CASSERTGSVGQPQHF. As DNA, the CDR3 is TGTGCCAGCAGTGAACGGACAGGGTCTGTTGGTCAGCCCCAGCATTTT.

The V and J genes are TRBV5-4 and TRBJ1-1; the D is unclear. Trimming cost V 4 bases and J 5 bases, with 9 bases left between them. This CDR3 contains 12 residues. Germline assignment: CDR1 SGHNT and CDR2 YYREEE (reference sequence). The chain's CDR3 is CASSGARTEAFF. CDR3 DNA: TGTGCCAGCAGCGGAGCGAGGACTGAAGCTTTCTTT.

In DNA form, the CDR3 reads TGTGCCTGGAGTGTACTCAGGGCGTACACCTTC. Amino acids: CAWSVLRAYTF. The chain uses TRBV30 and TRBJ1-2, with D possibly TRBD1 on 5 matching bases. The CDR3 consists of 11 residues. V was pared by 0 bases and J by 11 bases, with 10 bases between. The germline CDR1 and CDR2 sequences are GTSNPN and SVGIG (reference sequence).

The chain couples TRBV10-3 to TRBJ2-5; D remains ambiguous. Germline lookup yields CDR1 ENHRY and CDR2 SYGVKD. V lost 0 bases, J lost 2 bases, and 7 bases lay in between. The CDR3 contains 14 residues. Written as DNA, the CDR3 is TGTGCCATCAGTGAGTCGGGAACTCAAGAGACCCAGTACTTC. It codes for CAISESGTQETQYF.

J is TRBJ2-5 and V is TRBV27, with 9 bases aligning to TRBD2. The CDR3 runs 15 residues. In germline, CDR1 is MNHEY, CDR2 SMNVEV (reference sequence). J gave up 5 bases and V 6 bases, and 10 bases lay outside the gene matches. DNA of the CDR3: TGTGCCAGCAGGGAGATGGGACTAGCTCGCGAGACCCAGTACTTC. Translating gives CASREMGLARETQYF.

The rearrangement uses TRBV7-2 and TRBJ2-7; D possibly corresponds to TRBD2 (5 bases). Germline CDR1 and CDR2: SGHTA and FQGNSA. With 5 bases removed from V and 8 bases from J, the gap between germline ends came to 16 bases. This CDR3 has 13 amino acids. CDR3 amino acids: CASSPPGVEKQYF. CDR3 DNA sequence: TGTGCCAGCAGCCCCCCCGGGGTGGAGAAGCAGTACTTC.

This clone was detected only a few times. The rearrangement links TRBV29-1 to TRBJ2-3, with 7 bases aligning to TRBD2. The V gene end was trimmed by 7 bases and the J gene end by 3 bases; junction bases not matched to a gene: 7. Germline assignment: CDR1 SQVTM and CDR2 ANQGSEA. The CDR3 contains 13 residues. The CDR3 spells CSAGTKQTDTQYF. CDR3 bases: TGCAGCGCGGGGACTAAGCAAACAGATACGCAGTATTTT.

This chain uses TRBV29-1 with TRBJ2-5, with 7 bases aligning to TRBD2. This CDR3 contains 17 residues. CDR1 and CDR2 from the germline V gene are SQVTM and ANQGSEA. The ends lost 4 bases at V and 4 bases at J; junction bases unmatched: 18. The CDR3 nucleotides read TGCAGCGTTGCCGTTCGGTGGGGCGGGAGTTATGGAGAGACCCAGTACTTC. It codes for CSVAVRWGGSYGETQYF. Supplemented by reference TRBV29-1 and TRBJ2-5, the full variable domain reads SAVISQKPSRDICQRGTSLTIQCQVDSQVTMMFWYRQQPGQSLTLIATANQGSEATYESGFVIDKFPISRPNLTFSTLTVSNMSPEDSSIYLCSVAVRWGGSYGETQYFGPGTRLLVL.

The rearrangement uses TRBV2 and TRBJ2-5; D is uncertain. V lost 0 bases and J 2 bases, leaving 7 bases between the germline ends. This CDR3 comprises 14 residues. Germline CDR1 SNHLY, CDR2 FYNNEI. The CDR3 bases are TGTGCCAGCAGTGAAGCGACAAGGCAAGAGACCCAGTACTTC. This codes for CASSEATRQETQYF.

The table lists this clone with a few counts. This chain uses TRBV28 with TRBJ2-1, with TRBD1 identical over 8 bases. The germline CDR1 and CDR2 sequences are MDHEN and SYDVKM. The CDR3 loop spans 15 amino acids. J was trimmed by 3 bases and V by 6 bases; bases with no gene match: 7. The CDR3 here is CASRTPGTGYNEQFF. CDR3 coding DNA: TGTGCCAGCAGAACTCCCGGGACAGGCTACAATGAGCAGTTCTTC.

This clone was counted a few times. The CDR3 DNA reads as TGCAGCGCCTCAACACTAGCGGGAGTGAATGAGCAGTTCTTC. Residues: CSASTLAGVNEQFF. The chain couples TRBV29-1 to TRBJ2-1; TRBD2 matches at 11 bases. The CDR3 consists of 14 residues. Germline assignment: CDR1 SQVTM and CDR2 ANQGSEA. Losses at the gene ends were 7 bases for V and 7 bases for J; bases not matched to a gene: 9.

The chain joins TRBV25-1 to TRBJ2-7; D tentatively reads TRBD1 or TRBD2 (5 bases each). The CDR3 runs 13 residues. V shed 3 bases and J shed 10 bases, with 16 bases lying between them. The germline CDR1 and CDR2 sequences are MGHDK and SYGVNS. The CDR3 reads CASSDPRDGQQYF. The CDR3 region has the DNA TGTGCCAGCAGTGATCCCAGGGACGGGCAACAGTACTTC.

In DNA form, the CDR3 reads TGCGCCAGCAGCTTTAGCGGATTCCAAGAGACCCAGTACTTC. Protein sequence: CASSFSGFQETQYF. This chain connects TRBV5-1 to TRBJ2-5; D is perhaps TRBD2 (6 bases). The CDR3 has 14 amino acids. Trimming removed 2 bases from V and 1 base from J, with 9 bases in between. CDR1 and CDR2 from the germline V gene are SGHRS and YFSETQ.

The chain links TRBV5-1 to TRBJ1-2, with D possibly TRBD1 on 6 matching bases. The germline V and J ends were trimmed by 2 bases and 6 bases, with 14 bases remaining between them. The germline V gene has CDR1 SGHRS and CDR2 YFSETQ. The CDR3 spans 14 residues. CDR3 nucleotides: TGCGCCAGCAGCTTTGAGGGGACAACTGATGGCTACACCTTC. Translated: CASSFEGTTDGYTF.

This rearrangement joins TRBV14 to TRBJ2-3; D perhaps matches TRBD2 (6 bases). Germline V gene lookup returns CDR1 SGHDN and CDR2 FVKESK. V was trimmed by 4 bases and J by 3 bases, leaving 14 bases between them. CDR3 size: 15 residues. CDR3 amino acids: CASSLPGLRTDTQYF. The CDR3 nucleotides read TGTGCCAGCAGCCTCCCGGGACTGAGAACAGATACGCAGTATTTT.

The J gene is TRBJ2-1, the V gene TRBV12-5; 8 bases line up with TRBD2. J was trimmed by 6 bases and V by 5 bases; bases with no gene match: 9. The CDR3 is 15 residues long. Germline V gene sequence: CDR1 LGHNT, CDR2 FRNRAP. CDR3 bases: TGTGCTAGTGGTATGTCGGGACTAGGTCGCAATGAGCAGTTCTTC. Amino acid sequence: CASGMSGLGRNEQFF.

The chain joins TRBV6-5 to TRBJ2-7; D may be TRBD1 or TRBD2 (5 bases each). CDR3 length: 12 amino acids. V lost 0 bases and J 8 bases, leaving 8 bases between the germline ends. Germline V CDR1 and CDR2: MNHEY, SVGAGI. Here the CDR3 reads CASSYSKGQQYF. As DNA, the CDR3 is TGTGCCAGCAGTTACTCGAAGGGACAGCAGTACTTC.

The rearrangement links TRBV27 to TRBJ2-5; a weak D match, TRBD1 (5 bases). Trimming removed 2 bases from V and 0 bases from J, with 10 bases in between. The CDR3 spans 15 residues. Germline V gene data show CDR1 as MNHEY and CDR2 as SMNVEV (reference sequence). For the CDR3, the DNA is TGTGCCAGCAGTTTAATGGCAGGGAACCAAGAGACCCAGTACTTC. Protein sequence: CASSLMAGNQETQYF.

This chain uses TRBV5-4 with TRBJ2-7, with TRBD2 as a possible D gene (7 bases). The germline CDR1 and CDR2 sequences are SGHNT and YYREEE (reference sequence). The CDR3 contains 14 residues. V was clipped by 0 bases and J by 3 bases, with 10 bases between them. This CDR3 reads CASSLAGGRYEQYF. Written as DNA, the CDR3 is TGTGCCAGCAGCTTGGCGGGGGGCCGCTACGAGCAGTACTTC.

This clone was recorded a few times. The chain combines TRBV9 with TRBJ1-2, with D uncertain. V dropped 0 bases and J dropped 3 bases, with 6 bases sitting between them. The CDR3 covers 13 residues. Germline loops: CDR1 SGDLS, CDR2 YYNGEE. This CDR3 is CASSVAQDYGYTF. The CDR3 DNA is TGTGCCAGCAGCGTAGCTCAGGACTATGGCTACACCTTC.

The chain links TRBV9 to TRBJ2-1, with D maybe TRBD2 (6 bases). Trimming removed 0 bases from V and 8 bases from J, with 18 bases in between. Germline V gene sequence: CDR1 SGDLS, CDR2 YYNGEE. This CDR3 spans 16 amino acids. The CDR3 sequence: CASSVGGTTGDDEQFF. CDR3 coding DNA: TGTGCCAGCAGCGTAGGCGGCACGACGGGAGACGATGAGCAGTTCTTC.

There are a few counts of this clone. The rearrangement joins TRBV7-8 to TRBJ2-3; 7 nucleotides line up with TRBD1. Looked up from germline, CDR1 is SGHVS and CDR2 is FQNEAQ. This CDR3 has 16 amino acids. V was clipped by 1 base and J by 4 bases; unmatched bases: 8. CDR3 in DNA: TGTGCCAGCAGCTTAGAGACAGGGTTGGGCCCAGATACGCAGTATTTT. Protein product: CASSLETGLGPDTQYF.

This clone has just a few counts. The chain carries TRBV29-1 and TRBJ1-2; weak D call: TRBD1 (6 bases). The germline V gene has CDR1 SQVTM and CDR2 ANQGSEA. This CDR3 contains 13 residues. V lost 4 bases and J lost 1, with 10 bases in between. The DNA for the CDR3 is TGCAGCGTTGGGACAGCCTTTAACTATGGCTACACCTTC. It yields the protein CSVGTAFNYGYTF.

Only a few counts were recorded for this clone. This sequence joins TRBV25-1 and TRBJ1-2; no clear D gene. This CDR3 comprises 12 residues. Germline CDR1 reads MGHDK; CDR2 reads SYGVNS. Trimming removed 6 bases from V and 8 bases from J, with 13 bases in between. The CDR3 DNA sequence: TGTGCCAGCAGGAGCGGTACAGCGGGCTACACCTTC. Protein: CASRSGTAGYTF.